This record looks at one T cell receptor (beta chain) sequence and its context. CDR1 MNHNY and CDR2 SVGAGI come from the germline V gene (reference sequence). Trimming removed 5 bases from V and 4 bases from J, with 9 bases in between. This CDR3 region has 12 residues. The data were obtained in a study of T cells after yellow fever vaccination. In TCRdb, the 5' RACE reads were re-called with MiXCR into one record per CDR3 protein. The sample yields under 550,000 distinct CDR3 sequences, about a fifth seen once. The chain employs TRBV6-6 and TRBJ2-7, with D hard to call. The clonotype originates from a man younger than 30 who received the YFV17D yellow fever vaccine. The sample was PBMCs, taken approximately 22 days after the first yellow fever vaccination. The CDR3 sequence: CASSMDVYEQYV. CDR3 sequence (DNA): TGTGCCAGCAGTATGGACGTTTACGAGCAGTACGTC.